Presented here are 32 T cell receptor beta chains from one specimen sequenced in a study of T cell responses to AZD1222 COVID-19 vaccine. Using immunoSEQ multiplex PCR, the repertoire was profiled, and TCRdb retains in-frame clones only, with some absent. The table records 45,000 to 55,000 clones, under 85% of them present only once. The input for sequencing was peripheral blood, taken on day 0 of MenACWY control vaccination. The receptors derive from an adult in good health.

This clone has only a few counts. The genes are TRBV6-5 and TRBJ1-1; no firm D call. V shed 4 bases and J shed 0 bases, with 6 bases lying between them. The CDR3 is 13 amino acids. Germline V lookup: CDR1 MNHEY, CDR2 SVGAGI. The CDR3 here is CASSLHLNTEAFF. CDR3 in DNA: TGTGCCAGCAGTTTACACTTGAACACTGAAGCTTTCTTT.

CDR3 sequence (DNA): TGCGCCAGCAGCCAAACGCAGACAGGGTCTAATGAAAAACTGTTTTTT. Translation gives CASSQTQTGSNEKLFF. The chain joins TRBV4-1 to TRBJ1-4, with TRBD1 matching 7 bases. The V and J ends lost 2 bases and 3 bases, in that order; junction bases with no gene match: 6. Germline loops: CDR1 MGHRA, CDR2 YSYEKL. The CDR3 contains 16 residues.

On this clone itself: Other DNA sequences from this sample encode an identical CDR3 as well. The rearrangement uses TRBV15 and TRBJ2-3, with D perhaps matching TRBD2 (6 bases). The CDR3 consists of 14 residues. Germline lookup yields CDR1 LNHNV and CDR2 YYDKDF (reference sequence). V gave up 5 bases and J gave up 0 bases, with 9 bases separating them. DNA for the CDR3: TGTGCCACCAGCCCCAGCGGGAGCACAGATACGCAGTATTTT. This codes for CATSPSGSTDTQYF.

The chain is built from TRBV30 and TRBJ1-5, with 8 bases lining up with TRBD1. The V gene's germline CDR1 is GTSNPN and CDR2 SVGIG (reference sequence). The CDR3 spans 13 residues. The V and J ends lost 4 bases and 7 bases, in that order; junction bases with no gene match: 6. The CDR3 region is CAWTDRAGQPQHF. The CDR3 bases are TGTGCCTGGACGGACAGGGCAGGCCAGCCCCAGCATTTT.

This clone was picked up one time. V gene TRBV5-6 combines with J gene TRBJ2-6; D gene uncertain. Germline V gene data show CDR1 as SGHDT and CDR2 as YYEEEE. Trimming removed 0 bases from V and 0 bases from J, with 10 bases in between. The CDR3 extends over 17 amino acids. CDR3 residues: CASSLEVGTSGANVLTF. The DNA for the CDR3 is TGTGCCAGCAGCTTGGAAGTCGGAACCTCTGGGGCCAACGTCCTGACTTTC.

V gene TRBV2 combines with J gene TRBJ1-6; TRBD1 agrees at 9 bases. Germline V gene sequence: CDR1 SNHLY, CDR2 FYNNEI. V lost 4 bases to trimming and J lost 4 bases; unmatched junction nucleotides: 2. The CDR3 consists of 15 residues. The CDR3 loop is CASSGGQGYNSPLHF. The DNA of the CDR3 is TGTGCCAGCAGTGGGGGACAGGGATATAATTCACCCCTCCACTTT.

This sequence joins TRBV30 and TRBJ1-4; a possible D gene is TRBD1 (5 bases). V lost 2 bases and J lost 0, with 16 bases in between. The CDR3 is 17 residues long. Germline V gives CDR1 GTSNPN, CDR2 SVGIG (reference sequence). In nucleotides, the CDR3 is TGTGCCTGGAGTCGGGGCAGCCTATCTGCAACTAATGAAAAACTGTTTTTT. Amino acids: CAWSRGSLSATNEKLFF.

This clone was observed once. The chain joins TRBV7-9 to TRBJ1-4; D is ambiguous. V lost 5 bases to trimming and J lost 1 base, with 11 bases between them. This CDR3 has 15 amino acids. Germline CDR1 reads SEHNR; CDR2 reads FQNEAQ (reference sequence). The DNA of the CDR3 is TGTGCCAGCAGCCCAGAAGGACTAACTAATGAAAAACTGTTTTTT. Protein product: CASSPEGLTNEKLFF.

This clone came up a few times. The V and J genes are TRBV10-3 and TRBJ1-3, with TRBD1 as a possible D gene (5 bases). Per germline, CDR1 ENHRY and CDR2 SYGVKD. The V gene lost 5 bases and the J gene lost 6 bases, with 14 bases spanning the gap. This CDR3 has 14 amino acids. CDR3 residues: CAISLGPLENTIYF. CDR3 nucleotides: TGTGCCATCAGTTTGGGACCGCTCGAAAACACCATATATTTT.

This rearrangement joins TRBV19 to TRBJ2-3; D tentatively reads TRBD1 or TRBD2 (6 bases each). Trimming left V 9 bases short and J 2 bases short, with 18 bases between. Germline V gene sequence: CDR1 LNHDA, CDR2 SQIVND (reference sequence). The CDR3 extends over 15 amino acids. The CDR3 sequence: CASRGPRGYTDTQYF. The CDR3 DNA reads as TGTGCCAGCAGGGGACCACGGGGGTACACAGATACGCAGTATTTT.

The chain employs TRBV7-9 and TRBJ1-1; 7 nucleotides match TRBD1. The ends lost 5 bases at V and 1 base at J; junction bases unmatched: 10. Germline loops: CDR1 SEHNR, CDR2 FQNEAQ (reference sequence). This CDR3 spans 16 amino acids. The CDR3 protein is CASSPRQGSGNTEAFF. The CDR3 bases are TGTGCCAGCAGCCCTCGACAGGGATCAGGGAACACTGAAGCTTTCTTT.

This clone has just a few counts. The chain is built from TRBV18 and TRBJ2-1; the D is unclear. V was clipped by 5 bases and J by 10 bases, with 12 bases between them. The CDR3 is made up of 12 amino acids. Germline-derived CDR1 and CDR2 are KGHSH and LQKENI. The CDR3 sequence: CASSKDQREQFF. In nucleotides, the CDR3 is TGTGCCAGCTCAAAGGACCAGCGAGAGCAGTTCTTC. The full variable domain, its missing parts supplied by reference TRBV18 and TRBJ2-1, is NAGVMQNPRHLVRRRGQEARLRCSPMKGHSHVYWYRQLPEEGLKFMVYLQKENIIDESGMPKERFSAEFPKEGPSILRIQQVVRGDSAAYFCASSKDQREQFFGPGTRLTVL.

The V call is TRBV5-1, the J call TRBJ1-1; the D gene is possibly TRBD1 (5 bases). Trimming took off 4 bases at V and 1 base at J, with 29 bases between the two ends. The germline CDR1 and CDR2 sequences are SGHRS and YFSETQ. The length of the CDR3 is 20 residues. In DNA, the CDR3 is TGCGCCAGCAGCCGGCCGCCAGCGGGGCATGGGGGTCTTCCGAACACTGAAGCTTTCTTT. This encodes CASSRPPAGHGGLPNTEAFF. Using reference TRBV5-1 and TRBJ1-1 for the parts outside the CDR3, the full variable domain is KAGVTQTPRYLIKTRGQQVTLSCSPISGHRSVSWYQQTPGQGLQFLFEYFSETQRNKGNFPGRFSGRQFSNSRSEMNVSTLELGDSALYLCASSRPPAGHGGLPNTEAFFGQGTRLTVV.

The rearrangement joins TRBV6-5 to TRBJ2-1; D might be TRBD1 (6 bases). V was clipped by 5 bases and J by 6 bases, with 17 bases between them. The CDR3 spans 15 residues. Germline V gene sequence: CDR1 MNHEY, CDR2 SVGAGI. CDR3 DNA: TGTGCCAGCAGTCAGAGGGACAACCGTGGCAATGAGCAGTTCTTC. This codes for CASSQRDNRGNEQFF.

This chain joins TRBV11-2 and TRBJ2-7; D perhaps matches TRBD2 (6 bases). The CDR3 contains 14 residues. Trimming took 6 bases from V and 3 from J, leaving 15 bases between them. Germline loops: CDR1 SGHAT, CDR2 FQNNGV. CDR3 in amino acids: CASRAGTALYEQYF. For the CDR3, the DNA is TGTGCCAGCAGGGCCGGGACTGCACTCTACGAGCAGTACTTC. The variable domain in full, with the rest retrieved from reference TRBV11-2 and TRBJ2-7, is EAGVAQSPRYKIIEKRQSVAFWCNPISGHATLYWYQQILGQGPKLLIQFQNNGVVDDSQLPKDRFSAERLKGVDSTLKIQPAKLEDSAVYLCASRAGTALYEQYFGPGTRLTVT.

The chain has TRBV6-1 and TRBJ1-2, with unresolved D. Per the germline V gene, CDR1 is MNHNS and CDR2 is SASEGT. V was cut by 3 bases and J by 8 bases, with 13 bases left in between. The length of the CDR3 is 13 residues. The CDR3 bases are TGTGCCAGCAGTGACCTTCTGGGCGACGGCTACACCTTC. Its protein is CASSDLLGDGYTF.

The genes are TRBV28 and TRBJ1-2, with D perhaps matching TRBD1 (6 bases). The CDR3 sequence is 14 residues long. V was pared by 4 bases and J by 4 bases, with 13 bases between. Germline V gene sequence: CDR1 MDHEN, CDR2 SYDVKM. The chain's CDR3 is CASSWRGPGYGYTF. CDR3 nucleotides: TGTGCCAGCAGTTGGCGGGGGCCAGGCTATGGCTACACCTTC.

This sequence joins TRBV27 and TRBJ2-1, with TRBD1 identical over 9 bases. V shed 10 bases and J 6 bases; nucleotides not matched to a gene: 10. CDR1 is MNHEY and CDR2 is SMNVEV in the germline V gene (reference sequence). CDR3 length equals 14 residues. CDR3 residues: CATSHRGQGNEQFF. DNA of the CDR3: TGTGCCACCTCCCACAGGGGGCAAGGCAATGAGCAGTTCTTC.

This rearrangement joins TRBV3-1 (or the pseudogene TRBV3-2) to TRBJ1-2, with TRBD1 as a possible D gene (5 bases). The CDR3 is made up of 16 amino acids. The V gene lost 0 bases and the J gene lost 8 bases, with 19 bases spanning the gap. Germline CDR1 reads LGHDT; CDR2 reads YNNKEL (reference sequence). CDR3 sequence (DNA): TGTGCCAGCAGCCAAGATATTTTCGGGACGGCCGGGGGCTACACCTTC. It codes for CASSQDIFGTAGGYTF.

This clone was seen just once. The CDR3 region is CASSPWANPTGANVLTF. DNA of the CDR3: TGCGCCAGCAGCCCCTGGGCGAATCCGACCGGGGCCAACGTCCTGACTTTC. The chain joins TRBV4-1 to TRBJ2-6, with D hard to call. The length of the CDR3 is 17 residues. Germline V gives CDR1 MGHRA, CDR2 YSYEKL. V lost 4 bases and J 4 bases, leaving 17 bases between the germline ends.

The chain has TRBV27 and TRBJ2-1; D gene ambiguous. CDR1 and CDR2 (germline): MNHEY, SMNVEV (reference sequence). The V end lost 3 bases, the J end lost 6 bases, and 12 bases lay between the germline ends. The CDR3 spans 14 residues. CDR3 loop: CASSFETTGNEQFF. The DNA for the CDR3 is TGTGCCAGCAGTTTTGAGACAACGGGCAATGAGCAGTTCTTC.

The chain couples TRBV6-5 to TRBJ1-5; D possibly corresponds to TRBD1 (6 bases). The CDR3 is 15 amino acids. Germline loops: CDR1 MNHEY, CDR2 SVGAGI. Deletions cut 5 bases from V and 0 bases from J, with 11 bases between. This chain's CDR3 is CASSTRQVSNQPQHF. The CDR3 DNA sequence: TGTGCCAGCAGTACAAGACAGGTTAGCAATCAGCCCCAGCATTTT.

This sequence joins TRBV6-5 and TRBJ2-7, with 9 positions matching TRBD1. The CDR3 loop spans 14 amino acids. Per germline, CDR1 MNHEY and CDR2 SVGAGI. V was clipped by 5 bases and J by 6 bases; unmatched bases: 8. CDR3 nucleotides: TGTGCCAGCAGTCCCTCCGGGACAGGGACCGAGCAGTACTTC. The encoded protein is CASSPSGTGTEQYF.

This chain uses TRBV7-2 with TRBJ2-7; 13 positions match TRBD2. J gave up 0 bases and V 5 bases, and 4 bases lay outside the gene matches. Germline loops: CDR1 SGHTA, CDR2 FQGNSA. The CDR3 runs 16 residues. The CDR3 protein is CASSQGLAGSSYEQYF. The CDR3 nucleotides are TGTGCCAGCAGCCAGGGACTAGCGGGGAGCTCCTACGAGCAGTACTTC.

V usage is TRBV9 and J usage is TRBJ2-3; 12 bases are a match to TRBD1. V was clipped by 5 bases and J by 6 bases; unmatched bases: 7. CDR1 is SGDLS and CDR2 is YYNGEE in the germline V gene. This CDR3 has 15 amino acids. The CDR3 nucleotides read TGTGCCAGCAGTATGGGGGACAGGGGGCTGGATACGCAGTATTTT. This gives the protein CASSMGDRGLDTQYF.

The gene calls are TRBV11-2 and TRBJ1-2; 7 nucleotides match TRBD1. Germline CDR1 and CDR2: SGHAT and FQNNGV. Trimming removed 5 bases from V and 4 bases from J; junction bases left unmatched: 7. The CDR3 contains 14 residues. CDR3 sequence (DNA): TGTGCCAGCAGCGCCCGACAGGGACCCTATGGCTACACCTTC. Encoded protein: CASSARQGPYGYTF.

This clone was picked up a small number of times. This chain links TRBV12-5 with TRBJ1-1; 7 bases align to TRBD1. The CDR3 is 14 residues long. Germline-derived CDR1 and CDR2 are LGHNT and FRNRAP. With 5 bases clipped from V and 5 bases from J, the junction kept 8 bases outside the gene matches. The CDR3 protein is CASGHPQGRTEAFF. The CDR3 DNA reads TGTGCTAGTGGTCATCCACAGGGGAGAACTGAAGCTTTCTTT.

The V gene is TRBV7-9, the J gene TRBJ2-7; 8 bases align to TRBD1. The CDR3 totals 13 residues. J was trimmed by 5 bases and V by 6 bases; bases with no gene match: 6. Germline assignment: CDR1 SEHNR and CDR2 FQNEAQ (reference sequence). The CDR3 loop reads CASSPSRGHEQYV. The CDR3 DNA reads TGTGCCAGCAGTCCCAGCAGGGGGCACGAGCAGTACGTC.

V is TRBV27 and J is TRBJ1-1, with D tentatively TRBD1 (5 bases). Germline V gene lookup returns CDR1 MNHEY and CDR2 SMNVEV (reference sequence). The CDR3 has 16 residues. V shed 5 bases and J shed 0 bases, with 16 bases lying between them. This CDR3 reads CASSKRGVIMNTEAFF. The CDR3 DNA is TGTGCCAGCAGTAAACGGGGGGTTATCATGAACACTGAAGCTTTCTTT.

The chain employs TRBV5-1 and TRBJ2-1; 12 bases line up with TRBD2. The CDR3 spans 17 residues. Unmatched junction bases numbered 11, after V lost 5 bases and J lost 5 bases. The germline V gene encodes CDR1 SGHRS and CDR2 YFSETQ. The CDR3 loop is CASSFPTSGGRNNEQFF. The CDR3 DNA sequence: TGCGCCAGCAGTTTCCCCACTAGCGGGGGGCGAAACAATGAGCAGTTCTTC.

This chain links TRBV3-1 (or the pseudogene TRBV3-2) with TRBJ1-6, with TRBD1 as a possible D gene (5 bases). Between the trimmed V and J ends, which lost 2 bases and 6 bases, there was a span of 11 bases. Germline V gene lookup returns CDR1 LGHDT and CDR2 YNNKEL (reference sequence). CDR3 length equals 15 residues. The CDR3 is CASSQWGKVNSPLHF. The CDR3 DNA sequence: TGTGCCAGCAGCCAATGGGGGAAGGTTAATTCACCCCTCCACTTT.

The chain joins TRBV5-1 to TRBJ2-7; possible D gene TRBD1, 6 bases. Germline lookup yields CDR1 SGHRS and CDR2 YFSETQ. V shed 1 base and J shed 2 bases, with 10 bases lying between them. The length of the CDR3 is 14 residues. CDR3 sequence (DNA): TGCGCCAGCAGCTTGCAAGGGACACCCTACGAGCAGTACGTC. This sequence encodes CASSLQGTPYEQYV.